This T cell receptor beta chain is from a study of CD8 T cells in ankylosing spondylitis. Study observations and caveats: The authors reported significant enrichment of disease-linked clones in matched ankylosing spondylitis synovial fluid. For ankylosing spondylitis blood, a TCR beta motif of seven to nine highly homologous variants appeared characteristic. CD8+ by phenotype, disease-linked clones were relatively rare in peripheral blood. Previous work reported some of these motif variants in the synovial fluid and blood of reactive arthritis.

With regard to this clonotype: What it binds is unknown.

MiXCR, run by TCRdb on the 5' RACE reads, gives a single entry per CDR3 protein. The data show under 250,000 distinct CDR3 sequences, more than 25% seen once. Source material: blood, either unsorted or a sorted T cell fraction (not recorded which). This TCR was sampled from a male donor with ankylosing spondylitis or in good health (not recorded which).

The CDR3, as DNA: TGTGCCAGCAGCTTAGGGACATCGCACACTGAAGCTTTCTTT. Amino acids: CASSLGTSHTEAFF. The chain has TRBV7-6 and TRBJ1-1; D may be TRBD1 (5 bases). The CDR3 consists of 14 residues. The germline gives CDR1 SGHVS, CDR2 FNYEAQ. Deletions cut 1 base from V and 3 bases from J, with 9 bases between.